These T cell receptor beta chains were read from a single sample in a study of response to subunit inactivated influenza vaccine. TCRdb used MiXCR to reprocess the RT-PCR reads, holding one entry per CDR3 protein. The sample lists some 200,000 distinct CDR3 sequences, approximately 12% occurring once. The sample was also reused in another study, on T cells expressing NK-cell markers.

The sample in question was CD8+ T cells sorted from PBMCs, obtained roughly 12 days after vaccination. All receptors derive from a man aged 50-60 years who received an inactivated influenza vaccine. CDR3s include the opening cysteine and the closing phenylalanine or tryptophan. A D gene is named only where the DNA matches it firmly. Expanded clones are given a class, and other clones once, few, many or no size at all.

>15|TRBJ2-5|TRBD2|-|TRBV3-1
TGTGCCAGCACCGCTAGCGGGAGATCCCAAGAGACCCAGTACTTC
CASTASGRSQETQYF
>16|TRBJ2-2|TRBD2|-|TRBV4-3
TGCGCCAGCAGCCAAGATACGGGAGGAGGCACCGGGGAGCTGTTTTTT
CASSQDTGGGTGELFF
>16|TRBJ2-2|TRBD1|-|TRBV28
TGTGCCAGCAGTTTATACCACAGGGGGTCCACCGGGGAGCTGTTTTTT
CASSLYHRGSTGELFF
>14|TRBJ2-1|-|-|TRBV12-3/TRBV12-4
TGTGCCAGCAGTCTCGACGGGGGTGTCAATGAGCAGTTCTTC
CASSLDGGVNEQFF
>15|TRBJ2-7|TRBD1|few|TRBV4-2
TGTGCCAGCAGCCAAGCCGGGACAGCCTCCTACGAGCAGTACTTC
CASSQAGTASYEQYF
>13|TRBJ2-7|TRBD1|few|TRBV29-1
TGCAGCGTTCCCGGGACAGGGGCCCACGAGCAGTACTTC
CSVPGTGAHEQYF
>13|TRBJ2-7|TRBD1|many|TRBV10-3
TGTGCCATCAGGCCGGACAGGGGGTTAGAGCAGTACTTC
CAIRPDRGLEQYF
>15|TRBJ2-2|-|few|TRBV10-1
TGCGCCAGCAGTGATCGGGACGTCGTAACCGGGGAGCTGTTTTTT
CASSDRDVVTGELFF
>14|TRBJ2-7|-|many|TRBV2
TGTGCCAGCACAATGGACGCAGGATCCTACGAGCAGTACTTC
CASTMDAGSYEQYF
>18|TRBJ1-6|-|-|TRBV28
TGTGCCAGCAGCAGCCCCCCTGGCCGGAGCTCCTATAATTCACCCCTCCACTTT
CASSSPPGRSSYNSPLHF
>15|TRBJ2-1|-|-|TRBV7-2
TGTGCCAGCAGCTTAGCGCCGGATATCTACAATGAGCAGTCCTTC
CASSLAPDIYNEQSF
>16|TRBJ2-3|-|-|TRBV7-6
TGTGCCAGCAGCTTAGAGCCGGGCTACAGCACAGATACGCAGTATTTT
CASSLEPGYSTDTQYF
>17|TRBJ2-2|TRBD2|many|TRBV15
TGTGCCACCAGCAGAGATCAGACTAGCGCGAACACCGGGGAGCTGTTTTTT
CATSRDQTSANTGELFF
>14|TRBJ2-1|TRBD2|few|TRBV18
TGTGCCACCCAGGGACTAGCGGAAAACAATGAGCAGTTCTTC
CATQGLAENNEQFF
>16|TRBJ1-2|-|few|TRBV9
TGTGCCAGCAGCGTAGTCCCGGCGGGGGCATGGCATGGCTACACCTTC
CASSVVPAGAWHGYTF
>17|TRBJ2-3|TRBD2|-|TRBV3-1
TGTGCCAGCAGCCAATTTAGCGGGGGACCTAGCACAGATACGCAGTATTTT
CASSQFSGGPSTDTQYF
>15|TRBJ2-2|-|few|TRBV28
TGTGCCAGCAGTTTACGGGGAACCTTTGGCGGGGAGCTGTTTTTT
CASSLRGTFGGELFF
>14|TRBJ2-2|-|few|TRBV6-1
TGTGCCAGCAGTGACCGGGACCACACCGGGGAGCTGTTTTTT
CASSDRDHTGELFF
>19|TRBJ2-1|-|few|TRBV5-6
TGTGCCAGCAGCTTCGAGGGCGGACCCCAAACTTTTTCCTACAATGAGCAGTTCTTC
CASSFEGGPQTFSYNEQFF
>14|TRBJ2-3|-|-|TRBV7-2
TGTGCCAGCAGCTTAGAGGGGCTCACAGATACGCAGTATTTT
CASSLEGLTDTQYF
>14|TRBJ1-2|-|-|TRBV12-3/TRBV12-4
TGTGCCAGCAGTTTAGATGGACGCGGTGGGGGCTACACCTTC
CASSLDGRGGGYTF
>15|TRBJ2-3|TRBD2|-|TRBV20-1
TGCAGTGCTAGTTATGCGGGAGGGCCAGGAGATACGCAGTATTTT
CSASYAGGPGDTQYF
>15|TRBJ2-1|TRBD2|-|TRBV7-9
TGTGCCAGCAGCAGACGGACTAGCGATTACAATGAGCAGTTCTTC
CASSRRTSDYNEQFF
>17|TRBJ2-7|TRBD1|few|TRBV7-2
TGTGCCAGCAGCTTAGTATGGGGACAGGGCCCCACCTACGAGCAGTACTTC
CASSLVWGQGPTYEQYF
>14|TRBJ2-7|-|-|TRBV7-8
TGTGCCAGCACCCGAGGGGGAAACCTCGACGAGCAGTACTTC
CASTRGGNLDEQYF
>15|TRBJ1-4|-|many|TRBV7-2
TGTGCCAGCAGCCGGGGGTCTACAACTAATGAAAAACTGTTTTTT
CASSRGSTTNEKLFF
>18|TRBJ2-3|TRBD2|-|TRBV10-3
TGTGCCATCAGCCGACTAGCGGGAGGTAGAGGCGACACAGATACGCAGTATTTT
CAISRLAGGRGDTDTQYF
>12|TRBJ1-2|-|few|TRBV20-1
TGCAGTGCTCTTGGGTTGGGCTATGGCTACACCTTC
CSALGLGYGYTF
>16|TRBJ2-1|-|few|TRBV7-2
TGTGCCAGCAGCTTAGTTCCAGCGAGCTCCTACAATGAGCAGTTCTTC
CASSLVPASSYNEQFF
>17|TRBJ2-3|TRBD2|few|TRBV5-1
TGCGCCAGCAGCTCGACACTAGCGGGACCTATCACAGATACGCAGTATTTT
CASSSTLAGPITDTQYF
>14|TRBJ1-4|-|few|TRBV12-3/TRBV12-4
TGTGCCAGCAGTTTAGTGCAGGGCGATGAAAAACTGTTTTTT
CASSLVQGDEKLFF
>15|TRBJ1-1|-|few|TRBV7-6
TGTGCCAGCAGCTTAGTGGTCAGGGGTGCGACTGAAGCTTTCTTT
CASSLVVRGATEAFF